The 7 T cell receptor delta chains reported below all come from one sample, sequenced in a study of delta chain sequences of gamma delta T cells listed by TCRdb under 2017. The library came from 5' RACE. TCRdb shows the sequencer as Illumina MiSeq. Public reads were reanalyzed in TCRdb with CATT, and rows carrying the same DNA were merged afterwards. The sample records some 2,400 delta-chain clones, less than 6% of which are singletons. The ten largest clonotypes hold roughly 50% of the sample. Sequencing was done on a sample of either unsorted cells or a sorted T cell fraction (not recorded which). All receptors derive from a human donor in good health.

In the case of this clone: At one end, the junction sequence differs from germline, possibly due to a read error. The rearrangement links TRDV1 to TRDJ1, with a weak D call TRDD3 (8 bases). The CDR3 is 18 amino acids. Germline V gene data show CDR1 as TSWWSYY and CDR2 as QGS. The CDR3 reads CALGERAFLGGYTDKLIF. The CDR3 bases are TGTGCTCTTGGAGAACGCGCCTTCCTTGGGGGATACACCGATAAACTCATCTTT.

This clone was found a few times. TCRdb lists the protein of a much larger clone for this DNA, which differs at residue 16, so this is likely a read error; the protein given here is translated from the DNA itself. The chain links TRDV2 to TRDJ1, with 11 bases matching TRDD3. This CDR3 has 22 amino acids. V was clipped by 3 bases and J by 1 base; unmatched bases: 24. The germline gives CDR1 GEAIGNYY, CDR2 EKD. The CDR3, as DNA: TGTGCCTGTGACCAACCTTCCGTCTGGGGGATACCCCCCGGTGAGTGCACCGATAAACTCATCTTT. This gives the protein CACDQPSVWGIPPGECTDKLIF.

Sample share makes this clone medium-sized. J is TRDJ3 and V is TRDV2; TRDD3 might be the D (6 bases). Per the germline V gene, CDR1 is GEAIGNYY and CDR2 is EKD. V shed 0 bases and J shed 0 bases, with 17 bases lying between them. This CDR3 contains 20 residues. CDR3 sequence reads: CACDTIRGGPSSWDTRQMFF. CDR3 in DNA: TGTGCCTGTGACACCATTCGCGGGGGACCCAGCTCCTGGGACACCCGACAGATGTTTTTC.

This clone was seen at least ten times. The chain couples TRDV2 to TRDJ1, with a tentative D call TRDD3 (6 bases). CDR3 length equals 15 residues. Germline V gives CDR1 GEAIGNYY, CDR2 EKD. Deletions cut 4 bases from V and 2 bases from J, with 16 bases between. The CDR3: CACEHLGGRTDKLIF. CDR3 coding DNA: TGTGCCTGTGAGCACCTAGGGGGAAGGACCGATAAACTCATCTTT.

The chain links TRDV3 to TRDJ1; D may be TRDD3 (6 bases). Germline-derived CDR1 and CDR2 are TVYSNPD and GDNSRS (reference sequence). Trimming took off 2 bases at V and 2 bases at J, with 21 bases between the two ends. The CDR3 extends over 16 amino acids. CDR3 region: CAFAPSTNLGTDKLIF. CDR3 nucleotides: TGTGCCTTTGCTCCCTCTACTAATCTGGGGACCGATAAACTCATCTTT.

This clone is judged medium-sized. The rearrangement links TRDV2 to TRDJ1; 9 positions match TRDD3. This CDR3 comprises 21 residues. Germline lookup yields CDR1 GEAIGNYY and CDR2 EKD. With V trimmed by 0 bases and J by 1 base, 20 bases remained unmatched. CDR3 nucleotides: TGTGCCTGTGACACCGTTCGGGGGGATACTCTCGAACAACCCTCCACCGATAAACTCATCTTT. Encoded protein: CACDTVRGDTLEQPSTDKLIF.

In this sample, this clone turned up a few times. A read error is likely here: a far larger clone is one base away. Within the sample, other DNA sequences also encode this same CDR3. The rearrangement links TRDV1 to TRDJ1; TRDD3 matches 7 bases. Per germline, CDR1 TSWWSYY and CDR2 QGS. V shed 5 bases, J shed 2 bases, and the junction held 32 bases outside the gene matches. The CDR3 is 23 amino acids. CDR3 region: CALGLRTFPPPLGPPTRTDKLIF. CDR3 in DNA: TGTGCTCTTGGGCTGCGGACATTCCCACCCCCACTGGGGCCCCCCACGAGGACCGATAAACTCATCTTT.